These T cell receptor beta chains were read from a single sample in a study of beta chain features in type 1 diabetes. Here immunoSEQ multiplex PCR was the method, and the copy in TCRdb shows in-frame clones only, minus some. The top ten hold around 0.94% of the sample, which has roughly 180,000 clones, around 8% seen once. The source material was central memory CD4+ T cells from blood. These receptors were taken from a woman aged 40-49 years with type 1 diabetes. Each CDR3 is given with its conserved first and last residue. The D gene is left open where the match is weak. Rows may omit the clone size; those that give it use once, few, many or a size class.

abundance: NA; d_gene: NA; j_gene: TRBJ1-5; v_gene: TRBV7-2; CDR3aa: CASSFRDNQPQHF; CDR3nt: TGTGCCAGCAGCTTCCGGGATAATCAGCCCCAGCATTTT
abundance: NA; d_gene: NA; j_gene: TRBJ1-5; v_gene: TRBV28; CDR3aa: CASRTGLPNQPQHF; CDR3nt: TGTGCCAGCAGAACAGGGCTGCCCAATCAGCCCCAGCATTTT
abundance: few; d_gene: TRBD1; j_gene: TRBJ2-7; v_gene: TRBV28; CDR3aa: CASSSPGGDYEQYF; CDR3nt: TGTGCCAGCAGTTCTCCAGGGGGAGACTACGAGCAGTACTTC
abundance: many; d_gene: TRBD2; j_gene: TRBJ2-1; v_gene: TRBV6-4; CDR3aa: CASSRLAGRSSYNEQFF; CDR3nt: TGTGCCAGCAGTCGCCTAGCGGGCCGATCCTCCTACAATGAGCAGTTCTTC
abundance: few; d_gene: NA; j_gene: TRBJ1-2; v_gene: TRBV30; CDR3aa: CAWSEGTPAYGYTF; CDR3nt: TGTGCCTGGAGCGAGGGAACCCCCGCCTATGGCTACACCTTC
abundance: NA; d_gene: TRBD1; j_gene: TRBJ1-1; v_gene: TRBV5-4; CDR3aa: CASSFGTGGATEAFF; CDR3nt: TGTGCCAGCAGCTTCGGGACAGGGGGGGCCACTGAAGCTTTCTTT
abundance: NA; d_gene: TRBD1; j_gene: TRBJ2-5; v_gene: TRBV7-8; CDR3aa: CASSSGQGQEAQYF; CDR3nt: TGTGCCAGCAGCTCGGGACAGGGGCAAGAGGCCCAGTACTTC
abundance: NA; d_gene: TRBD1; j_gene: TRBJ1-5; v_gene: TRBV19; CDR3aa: CASSSQGENQPQHF; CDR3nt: TGTGCCAGTAGCTCCCAGGGGGAAAATCAGCCCCAGCATTTT
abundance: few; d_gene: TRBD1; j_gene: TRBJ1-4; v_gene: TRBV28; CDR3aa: CASRDWTGSAEKLFF; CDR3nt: TGTGCCAGCAGGGATTGGACAGGGTCGGCTGAAAAACTGTTTTTT
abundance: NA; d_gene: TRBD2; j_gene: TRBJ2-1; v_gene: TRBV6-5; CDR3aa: CASSSLLAGGNEQFF; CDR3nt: TGTGCCAGCAGTTCTCTTTTAGCGGGAGGCAATGAGCAGTTCTTC
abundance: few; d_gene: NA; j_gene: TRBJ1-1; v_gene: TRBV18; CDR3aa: CASSPERDKNTEAFF; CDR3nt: TGTGCCAGCTCACCAGAGAGGGACAAGAACACTGAAGCTTTCTTT
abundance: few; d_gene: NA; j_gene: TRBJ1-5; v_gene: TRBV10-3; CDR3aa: CAISETVFQPQHF; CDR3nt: TGTGCCATCAGTGAGACAGTATTTCAGCCCCAGCATTTT
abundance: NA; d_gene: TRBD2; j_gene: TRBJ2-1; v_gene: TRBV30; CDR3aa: CAQRGLAGEGEQFF; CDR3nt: TGTGCCCAAAGGGGGCTAGCGGGAGAGGGGGAGCAGTTCTTC
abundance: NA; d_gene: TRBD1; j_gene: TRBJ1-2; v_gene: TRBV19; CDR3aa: CASSPADRAWGYTF; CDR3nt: TGTGCCAGTAGTCCCGCGGACAGGGCGTGGGGCTACACCTTC
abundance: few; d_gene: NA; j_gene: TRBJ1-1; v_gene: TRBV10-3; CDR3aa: CAISEHQWNTEAFF; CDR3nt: TGTGCCATCAGCGAGCATCAGTGGAACACTGAAGCTTTCTTT
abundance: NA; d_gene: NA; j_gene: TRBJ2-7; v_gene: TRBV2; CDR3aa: CASSADRNYEQYF; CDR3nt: TGTGCCAGCAGTGCGGACAGAAACTACGAGCAGTACTTC
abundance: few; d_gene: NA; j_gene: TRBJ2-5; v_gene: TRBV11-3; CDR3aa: CASSQGGEQTQYF; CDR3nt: TGTGCCAGCAGTCAAGGGGGGGAACAGACCCAGTACTTC
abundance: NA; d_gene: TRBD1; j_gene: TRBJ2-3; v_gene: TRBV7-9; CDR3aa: CASSRRTGMDTDTQYF; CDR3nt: TGTGCCAGCAGCCGTCGGACAGGGATGGACACAGATACGCAGTATTTT
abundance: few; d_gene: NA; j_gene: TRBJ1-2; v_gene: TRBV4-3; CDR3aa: CASSQEGRGHYGYTF; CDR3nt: TGCGCCAGCAGCCAAGAGGGGCGGGGCCACTATGGCTACACCTTC
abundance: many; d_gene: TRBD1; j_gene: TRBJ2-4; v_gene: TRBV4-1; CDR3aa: CASSQDGQGVQNIQYF; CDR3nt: TGCGCCAGCAGCCAGGATGGACAGGGCGTCCAAAACATTCAGTACTTC
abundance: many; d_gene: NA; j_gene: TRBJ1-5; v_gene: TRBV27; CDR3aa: CASSDYTGNNQPQHF; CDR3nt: TGTGCCAGCAGTGACTACACAGGGAACAATCAGCCCCAGCATTTT
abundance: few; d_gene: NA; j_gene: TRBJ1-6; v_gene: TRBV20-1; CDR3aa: CSARSQGPLHF; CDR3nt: TGCAGTGCTAGATCCCAGGGACCCCTCCACTTT
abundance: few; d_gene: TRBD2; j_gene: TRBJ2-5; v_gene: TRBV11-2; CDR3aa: CASSSYRLAGQETQYF; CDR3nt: TGTGCCAGCAGCTCATACCGACTAGCGGGGCAAGAGACCCAGTACTTC
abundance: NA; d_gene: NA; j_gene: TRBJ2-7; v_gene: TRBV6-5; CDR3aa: CASSYDWPYEQYF; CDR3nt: TGTGCCAGCAGTTACGACTGGCCCTACGAGCAGTACTTC
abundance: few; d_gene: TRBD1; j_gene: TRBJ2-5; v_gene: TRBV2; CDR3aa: CASSAGGQQETQYF; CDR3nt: TGTGCCAGCAGTGCTGGGGGACAGCAAGAGACCCAGTACTTC
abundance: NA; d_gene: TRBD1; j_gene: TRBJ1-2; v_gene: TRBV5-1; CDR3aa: CASTPSTGAHGYTF; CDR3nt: TGCGCCAGCACCCCATCGACAGGGGCCCATGGCTACACCTTC
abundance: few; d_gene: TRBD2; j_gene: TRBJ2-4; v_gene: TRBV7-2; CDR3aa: CASSMTSGDKNIQYF; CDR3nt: TGTGCCAGCAGCATGACTAGCGGGGACAAAAACATTCAGTACTTC
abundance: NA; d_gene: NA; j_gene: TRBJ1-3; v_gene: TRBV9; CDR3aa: CASSFLPDTSGNTIYF; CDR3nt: TGTGCCAGCAGCTTCCTGCCAGACACCTCTGGAAACACCATATATTTT
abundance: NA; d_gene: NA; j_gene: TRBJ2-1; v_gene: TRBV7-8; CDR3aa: CASSSYRDNNEQFF; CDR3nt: TGTGCCAGCAGCTCTTACAGGGACAACAATGAGCAGTTCTTC
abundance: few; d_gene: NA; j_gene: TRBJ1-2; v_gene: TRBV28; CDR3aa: CASSSLFFRGTNYGYTF; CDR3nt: TGTGCCAGCAGTTCCCTGTTTTTCAGGGGTACTAACTATGGCTACACCTTC
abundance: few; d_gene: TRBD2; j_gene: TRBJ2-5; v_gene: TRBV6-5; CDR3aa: CASSNTGGRETQYF; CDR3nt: TGTGCCAGCAGTAACACGGGGGGTCGAGAGACCCAGTACTTC
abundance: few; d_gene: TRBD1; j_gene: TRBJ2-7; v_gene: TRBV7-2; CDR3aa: CASSLDGTGGYEQYF; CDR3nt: TGTGCCAGCAGCTTAGATGGGACAGGTGGCTACGAGCAGTACTTC
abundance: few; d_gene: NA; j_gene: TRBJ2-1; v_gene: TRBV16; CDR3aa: CASSQRDWSYNEQFF; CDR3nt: TGTGCCAGCAGCCAAAGGGACTGGAGCTACAATGAGCAGTTCTTC
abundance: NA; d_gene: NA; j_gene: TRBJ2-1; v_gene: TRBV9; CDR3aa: CASSGGVGWNEQFF; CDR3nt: TGTGCCAGCAGCGGAGGAGTTGGGTGGAATGAGCAGTTCTTC
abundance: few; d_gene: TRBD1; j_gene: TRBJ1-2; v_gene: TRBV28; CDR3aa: CASSTGQGINTF; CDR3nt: TGTGCCAGCAGTACAGGACAGGGGATCAACACCTTC
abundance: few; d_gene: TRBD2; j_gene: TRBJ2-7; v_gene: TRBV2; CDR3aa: CASSGDYGGEQYF; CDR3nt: TGTGCCAGCAGTGGGGACTACGGGGGCGAGCAGTACTTC
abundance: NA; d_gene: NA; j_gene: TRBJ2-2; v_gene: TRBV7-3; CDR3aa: CASSPTSNTGELFF; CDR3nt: TGTGCCAGCAGCCCGACATCCAACACCGGGGAGCTGTTTTTT
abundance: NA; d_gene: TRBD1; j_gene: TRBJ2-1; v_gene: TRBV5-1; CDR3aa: CASSFGTVPDEQFF; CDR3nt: TGCGCCAGCAGCTTTGGGACAGTACCTGATGAGCAGTTCTTC
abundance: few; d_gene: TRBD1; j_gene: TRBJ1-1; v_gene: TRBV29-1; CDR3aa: CSAKEGARSSDTEAFF; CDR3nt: TGCAGCGCCAAGGAGGGGGCGAGATCATCTGACACTGAAGCTTTCTTT
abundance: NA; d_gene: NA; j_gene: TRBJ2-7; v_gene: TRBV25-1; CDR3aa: CASRPSETTRGDEQYF; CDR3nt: TGTGCCAGCAGACCTTCTGAGACGACTCGAGGAGACGAGCAGTACTTC
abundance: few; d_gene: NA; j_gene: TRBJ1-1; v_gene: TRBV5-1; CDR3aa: CASSLADGGREAFF; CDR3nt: TGCGCCAGCAGCTTGGCCGATGGGGGGAGGGAAGCTTTCTTT
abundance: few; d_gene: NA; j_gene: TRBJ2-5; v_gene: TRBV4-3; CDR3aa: CASSQDLELQETQYF; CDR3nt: TGCGCCAGCAGCCAAGATTTAGAGTTACAAGAGACCCAGTACTTC
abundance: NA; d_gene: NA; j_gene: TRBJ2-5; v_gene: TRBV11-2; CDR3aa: CASSTQASGETQYF; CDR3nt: TGTGCCAGCAGCACCCAGGCCTCGGGGGAGACCCAGTACTTC
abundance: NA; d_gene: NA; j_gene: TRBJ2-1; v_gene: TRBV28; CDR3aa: CACKRQGSGEQFF; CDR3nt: TGTGCCTGCAAGCGGCAGGGGAGTGGTGAGCAGTTCTTC
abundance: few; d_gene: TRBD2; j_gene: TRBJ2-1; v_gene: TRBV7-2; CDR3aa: CASSLVGGGRTNEQFF; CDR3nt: TGTGCCAGCAGCTTAGTGGGCGGGGGGAGAACCAATGAGCAGTTCTTC